Each of the 13 T cell receptor beta chains below was sequenced from the same sample in a study of tumor-infiltrating lymphocytes in primary liver carcinoma. Constant-region priming of around 530 ng total RNA yielded TCR beta cDNA. What produced the TCR beta libraries was three nested multiplex PCR rounds using slightly modified ARM-PCR. Two initial PCR rounds of about 10 cycles each paired TRBV1-TRBV30 forward primers with a C-beta reverse primer. MiXCR, applied by TCRdb to the multiplex PCR reads, yields one record per CDR3 protein. The table records approximately 40,000 distinct CDR3 sequences, roughly 74% of them present only once. Co-extraction yielded RNA and DNA from 20-30 mg of unsorted bulk tissue. The material sequenced was liver tumor tissue from sampling region 4. Stated subset: tumor region T4, right-lateral pole. These TCRs come from a man aged 40-50 years with primary liver carcinoma and hepatitis B virus infection.

This clonotype is categorized as medium-sized. This chain connects TRBV12-3 or TRBV12-4 to TRBJ2-6; D might be TRBD1 (5 bases). V was pared by 6 bases and J by 1 base, with 13 bases between. This CDR3 is 16 amino acids long. CDR3 region: CASRSGYISGANVLTF. The CDR3 region has the DNA TGTGCCAGCAGATCAGGGTACATATCTGGGGCCAACGTCCTGACTTTC.

This chain uses TRBV11-2 with TRBJ2-2, with 7 nucleotides matching TRBD1. This CDR3 is 15 amino acids long. Germline CDR1 and CDR2: SGHAT and FQNNGV. V lost 5 bases to trimming and J lost 5 bases; unmatched junction nucleotides: 8. For the CDR3, the DNA is TGTGCCAGCAGCCCCATCAGGGGGACGACCGGGGAGCTGTTTTTT. This encodes CASSPIRGTTGELFF.

To note about this clonotype: Relative to the germline gene, one junction end is altered; a read error may explain this. The gene calls are TRBV24-1 and TRBJ2-1, with D tentatively TRBD2 (5 bases). This CDR3 comprises 14 residues. The V gene's germline CDR1 is KGHDR and CDR2 SFDVKD. The CDR3 is CATSSDGGYNEQFF. The CDR3 nucleotides read TGTGCCACCAGTTCGGATGGAGGCTACAATGAGCAGTTCTTT.

This clonotype was detected only once. The CDR3 does not end in the conserved phenylalanine or tryptophan, so this is likely a read error. The chain is built from TRBV11-2 and TRBJ1-5; 10 positions match TRBD1. The length of the CDR3 is 15 residues. Germline V CDR1 and CDR2: SGHAT, FQNNGV. This CDR3 is CASSSGTGENQPQHY. CDR3 sequence (DNA): TGCGCCAGCAGCTCCGGGACAGGGGAAAATCAACCCCAGCATTAT.

As for this clonotype: One junction end does not reproduce the germline sequence, and a read error may be involved. The chain combines TRBV12-3 or TRBV12-4 with TRBJ2-7, with a weak D call TRBD2 (5 bases). This CDR3 has 15 residues. In DNA, the CDR3 is TGTGCCGGCAGCTCGGTGCGGAGGTCGAGGTACGAGCAGTACTTC. It is translated as CAGSSVRRSRYEQYF.

Worth noting for this clonotype: Relative to the germline gene, one junction end is altered; a read error may explain this. The chain combines TRBV5-1 with TRBJ2-6; possibly TRBD1 for D (5 bases). Per the germline V gene, CDR1 is SGHRS and CDR2 is YFSETQ. The length of the CDR3 is 15 residues. The CDR3 region is CASSSESSGAKVLTF. In DNA form, the CDR3 reads TGCGCTAGCAGCTCGGAAAGCTCTGGGGCCAAAGTCCTGACTTTC.

Points on this clonotype: A clone one base away is much larger, so this may be a read error. The chain is built from TRBV2 and TRBJ1-1; 7 nucleotides agree with TRBD1. Germline V gene data show CDR1 as SNHLY and CDR2 as FYNNEI. The CDR3 contains 13 residues. Losses at the gene ends were 11 bases for V and 2 bases for J; bases not matched to a gene: 8. CDR3 bases: TGTGCCCGACTCCGGGACAGTAACACTGAAGCTTTCTTT. Protein: CARLRDSNTEAFF.

This clonotype appeared a single time. Relative to the germline gene, one junction end is altered; a read error may explain this. This chain uses TRBV11-1 with TRBJ2-2, with D perhaps TRBD1 (6 bases). The length of the CDR3 is 13 residues. CDR1 and CDR2 (germline): SGHAT, FQDESV (reference sequence). CDR3 protein: CDSSFGDTGELFF. The CDR3 region has the DNA TGTGACAGCAGCTTTGGGGACACCGGGGAACTGTTTTTT.

A remark on this clonotype: The CDR3 does not close with the conserved phenylalanine or tryptophan, likely indicating a read error. Here the CDR3 reads CASKPSTGTQYL. The CDR3 DNA reads as TGTGCCAGCAAGCCCAGCACAGGTACCCAGTATCTT. This chain links TRBV6-1 with TRBJ2-3, with D perhaps matching TRBD1 (5 bases). Germline V gives CDR1 MNHNS, CDR2 SASEGT. The CDR3 runs to 12 residues. With 7 bases removed from V and 12 bases from J, the gap between germline ends came to 17 bases.

Concerning this clonotype: The junction departs from germline at one end; a sequencing error may be responsible. The chain couples TRBV11-3 to TRBJ2-1; tentatively, D is TRBD2 (5 bases). Germline values: CDR1 SGHNT, CDR2 YENEEA. There are 14 residues in the CDR3. Written as DNA, the CDR3 is TGTGTCAGCGGCTTAGGCGTCTCGAACATTGAGCAGTTCTTC. As protein: CVSGLGVSNIEQFF.

The chain carries TRBV7-8 and TRBJ1-1; D uncertain. This CDR3 is 14 amino acids long. Germline V gene data show CDR1 as SGHVS and CDR2 as FQNEAQ. V dropped 6 bases and J dropped 5 bases, with 16 bases sitting between them. CDR3 nucleotide sequence: TGTGCCAGCAGTTTACTATGGGCAGAGACTGAAGCTTTCTTT. Translated: CASSLLWAETEAFF.

A word on this clonotype: Without the conserved terminal phenylalanine or tryptophan, this CDR3 likely stems from a read error. The chain uses TRBV28 and TRBJ2-5; D is possibly TRBD2 (5 bases). This CDR3 contains 12 residues. The germline V gene encodes CDR1 MDHEN and CDR2 SYDVKM. CDR3 loop: CTSRGLGETQYL. CDR3 bases: TGTACCAGCAGAGGGCTGGGGGAGACCCAGTACCTC.

This chain links TRBV12-3 or TRBV12-4 with TRBJ2-2; 9 nucleotides align to TRBD1. The CDR3 contains 16 residues. The V and J ends lost 5 bases and 8 bases, in that order; junction bases with no gene match: 12. CDR3 sequence reads: CASSLGTGRLLGELFF. The CDR3 bases are TGTGCCAGCAGTCTCGGGACAGGGAGGTTGTTAGGGGAGCTGTTTTTT.